Listed below are T cell receptor beta chains from one sample, sequenced in a study of identical twins. TCRdb re-called the 5' RACE reads with MiXCR, one entry per CDR3 protein. The repertoire holds 1.5 million to 2 million distinct CDR3 sequences, about 32% seen once, with about 0.27% in the top ten. The specimen sequenced was cord blood. The receptors were sampled from a newborn girl in good health. Both conserved end residues are part of each CDR3. The D gene is left open where the match is weak. Rows give clone size only sometimes, using once, few, many, or a class for an expanded clone.

D: .
size: many
J: TRBJ1-5
V: TRBV4-2
DNA: TGTGCCAGCAGCCGGGGAGAAGGCAATCAGCCCCAGCATTTT
CDR3: CASSRGEGNQPQHF

D: .
size: .
J: TRBJ2-5
V: TRBV12-3/TRBV12-4
DNA: TGTGCCAGCAGTTCCGGGGTCCTCCAAGAGACCCAGTACTTC
CDR3: CASSSGVLQETQYF

D: .
size: .
J: TRBJ2-1
V: TRBV7-8
DNA: TGTGCCAGCAGCTTCCGGGACACGGAATACAATGAGCAGTTCTTC
CDR3: CASSFRDTEYNEQFF

D: .
size: .
J: TRBJ2-1
V: TRBV7-9
DNA: TGTGCCAGCAGCTCGCAACCGCCCGGGACTCCGAGAAATGAGCAGTTCTTC
CDR3: CASSSQPPGTPRNEQFF

D: .
size: .
J: TRBJ2-1
V: TRBV13
DNA: TGTGCCAGCAGCTTAGGGGTCCGCTCCTACAATGAGCAGTTCTTC
CDR3: CASSLGVRSYNEQFF

D: TRBD2
size: .
J: TRBJ2-1
V: TRBV11-3
DNA: TGTGCCAGCAGCTTAGGGACTAGCGGGCACCAAGAGACCCAGTTCTTC
CDR3: CASSLGTSGHQETQFF

D: .
size: .
J: TRBJ2-5
V: TRBV7-2
DNA: TGTGCCAGCAGCTTAGTAGGGAATAGCCAAGAGACCCAGTACTTC
CDR3: CASSLVGNSQETQYF

D: .
size: .
J: TRBJ2-2
V: TRBV28
DNA: TGTGCCAGCAGTTTTCCGGGAGAGACCGGGGAGCTGTTTTTT
CDR3: CASSFPGETGELFF

D: .
size: many
J: TRBJ2-7
V: TRBV12-5
DNA: TGTGCTAGTGACTTGGGGGAACCTGCCTCCTACGAGCAGTACTTC
CDR3: CASDLGEPASYEQYF

D: .
size: few
J: TRBJ1-5
V: TRBV15
DNA: TGTGCCACCAGCAGAGATAAGAGGCAGGGCATCCATCAGCCCCAGCATTTT
CDR3: CATSRDKRQGIHQPQHF

D: .
size: .
J: TRBJ1-2
V: TRBV7-9
DNA: TGTGCCAGCAGCGTCACGACAGGTTATGGCTACACCTTC
CDR3: CASSVTTGYGYTF

D: .
size: .
J: TRBJ2-7
V: TRBV14
DNA: TGTGCCAGCAGCCAATTCAGGACTACCCAGACCTACGAGCAGTACTTC
CDR3: CASSQFRTTQTYEQYF

D: TRBD1
size: .
J: TRBJ2-7
V: TRBV7-9
DNA: TGTGCCAGCAGTCGTTCACAGGGGTCCCTTTTTCTCTACGAGCAGTACTTC
CDR3: CASSRSQGSLFLYEQYF

D: .
size: few
J: TRBJ2-7
V: TRBV27
DNA: TGTGCCAGCAGTTTAAGGGCGGGGCTTCCGTACGAGCAGTACTTC
CDR3: CASSLRAGLPYEQYF

D: TRBD2
size: .
J: TRBJ2-4
V: TRBV12-3/TRBV12-4
DNA: TGTGCCAGCAGTCCGCTGACTGGGGATGGTGACCTAGCGGGGGGCACCAAAAACATTCAGTACTTC
CDR3: CASSPLTGDGDLAGGTKNIQYF

D: .
size: few
J: TRBJ2-1
V: TRBV15
DNA: TGTGCCACCAGCAGGGTCGGGGGAAATGAGCAGTTCTTC
CDR3: CATSRVGGNEQFF

D: .
size: many
J: TRBJ2-6
V: TRBV7-2
DNA: TGTGCCAGCAGCTTACAATCTGGGGCCAACGTCCTGACTTTC
CDR3: CASSLQSGANVLTF

D: .
size: many
J: TRBJ1-2
V: TRBV6-1
DNA: TGTGCCAGCAGTGACTGGGATGGCTACACCTTC
CDR3: CASSDWDGYTF

D: TRBD1
size: many
J: TRBJ2-5
V: TRBV28
DNA: TGTGCCAGCAAAACAGGGGCCGTAGAGCAGTACTTC
CDR3: CASKTGAVEQYF

D: TRBD2
size: few
J: TRBJ2-7
V: TRBV3-1
DNA: TGTGCCAGCAGCCGACCGGGACTAGCTTTCTACGAGCAGTACTTC
CDR3: CASSRPGLAFYEQYF

D: .
size: many
J: TRBJ2-5
V: TRBV29-1
DNA: TGCAGCGTTAAACTAGAAGAGACCCAGTACTTC
CDR3: CSVKLEETQYF

D: .
size: few
J: TRBJ2-7
V: TRBV6-2/TRBV6-3
DNA: TGTGCCAGCAGTTACAGCCACCCCTACGAGCAGTACTTC
CDR3: CASSYSHPYEQYF

D: TRBD2
size: .
J: TRBJ2-1
V: TRBV12-3/TRBV12-4
DNA: TGTGCCAGCAGTCCCGCGGGAGCCATTCACAATGAGCAGTTCTTC
CDR3: CASSPAGAIHNEQFF